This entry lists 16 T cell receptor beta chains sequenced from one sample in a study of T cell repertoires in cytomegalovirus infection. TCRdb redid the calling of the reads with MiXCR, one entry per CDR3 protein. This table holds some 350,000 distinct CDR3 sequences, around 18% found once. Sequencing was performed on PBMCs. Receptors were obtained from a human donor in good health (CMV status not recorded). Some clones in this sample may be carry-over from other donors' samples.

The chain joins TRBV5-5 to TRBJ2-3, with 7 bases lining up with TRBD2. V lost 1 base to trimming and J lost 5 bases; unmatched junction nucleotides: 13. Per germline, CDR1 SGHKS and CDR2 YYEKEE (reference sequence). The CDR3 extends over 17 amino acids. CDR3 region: CASSLTEGAAGEDTQYF. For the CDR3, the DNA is TGTGCCAGCAGCTTGACCGAAGGGGCTGCGGGGGAAGATACGCAGTATTTT.

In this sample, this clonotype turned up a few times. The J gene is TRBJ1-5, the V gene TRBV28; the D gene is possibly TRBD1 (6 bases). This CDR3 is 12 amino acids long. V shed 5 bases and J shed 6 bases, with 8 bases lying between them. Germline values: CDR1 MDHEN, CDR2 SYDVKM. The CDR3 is CASSGGLQPQHF. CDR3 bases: TGTGCCAGCAGTGGGGGGCTTCAGCCCCAGCATTTT.

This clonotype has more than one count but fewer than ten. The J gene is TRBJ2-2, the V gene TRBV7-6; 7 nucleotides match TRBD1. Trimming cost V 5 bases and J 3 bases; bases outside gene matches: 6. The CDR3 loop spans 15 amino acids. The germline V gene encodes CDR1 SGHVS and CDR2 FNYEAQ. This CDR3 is CASSPRGPDTGELFF. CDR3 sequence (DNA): TGTGCCAGCAGCCCTAGGGGGCCCGACACCGGGGAGCTGTTTTTT.

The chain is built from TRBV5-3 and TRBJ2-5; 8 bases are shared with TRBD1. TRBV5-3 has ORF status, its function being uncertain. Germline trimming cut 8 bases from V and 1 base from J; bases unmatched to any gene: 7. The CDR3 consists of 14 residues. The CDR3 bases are TGTGCCAGCATCCGGACAGGGTTCCAAGAGACCCAGTACTTC. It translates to CASIRTGFQETQYF.

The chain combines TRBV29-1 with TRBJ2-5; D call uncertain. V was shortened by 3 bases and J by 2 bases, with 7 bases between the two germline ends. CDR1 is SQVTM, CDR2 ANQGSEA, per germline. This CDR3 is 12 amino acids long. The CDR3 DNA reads TGCAGCGTTGAGGGCATTCAAGAGACCCAGTACTTC. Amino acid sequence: CSVEGIQETQYF.

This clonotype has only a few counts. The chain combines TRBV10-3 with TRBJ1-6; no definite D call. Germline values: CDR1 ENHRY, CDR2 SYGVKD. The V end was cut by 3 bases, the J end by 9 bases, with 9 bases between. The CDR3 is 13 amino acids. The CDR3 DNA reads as TGTGCCATCAGTGACATTTACTCTTCACCCCTCCACTTT. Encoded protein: CAISDIYSSPLHF.

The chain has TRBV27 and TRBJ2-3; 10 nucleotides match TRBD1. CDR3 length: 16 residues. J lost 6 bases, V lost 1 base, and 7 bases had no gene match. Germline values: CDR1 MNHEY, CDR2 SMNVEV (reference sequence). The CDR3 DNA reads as TGTGCCAGCAGTTTATTTGGGACAGGGGCTTGGGATACGCAGTATTTT. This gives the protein CASSLFGTGAWDTQYF.

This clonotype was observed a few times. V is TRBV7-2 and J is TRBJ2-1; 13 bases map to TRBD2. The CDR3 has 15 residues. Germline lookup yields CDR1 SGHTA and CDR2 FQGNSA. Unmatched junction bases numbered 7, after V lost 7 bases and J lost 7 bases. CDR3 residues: CASIATSGGGNEQFF. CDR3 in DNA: TGTGCCAGCATCGCAACTAGCGGGGGGGGGAATGAGCAGTTCTTC.

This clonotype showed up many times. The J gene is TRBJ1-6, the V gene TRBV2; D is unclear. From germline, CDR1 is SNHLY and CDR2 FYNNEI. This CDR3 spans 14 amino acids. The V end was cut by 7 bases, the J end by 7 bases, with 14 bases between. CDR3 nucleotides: TGTGCCAGCAATCTCGGAGGGAACAATTCACCCCTCCACTTT. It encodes CASNLGGNNSPLHF.

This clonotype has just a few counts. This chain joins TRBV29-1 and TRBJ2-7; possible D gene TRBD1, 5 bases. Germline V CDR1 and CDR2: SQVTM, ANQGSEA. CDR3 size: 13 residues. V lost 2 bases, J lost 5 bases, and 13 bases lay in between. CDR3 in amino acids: CSVETLKGDEQYF. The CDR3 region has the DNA TGCAGCGTTGAAACCCTAAAAGGGGACGAGCAGTACTTC.

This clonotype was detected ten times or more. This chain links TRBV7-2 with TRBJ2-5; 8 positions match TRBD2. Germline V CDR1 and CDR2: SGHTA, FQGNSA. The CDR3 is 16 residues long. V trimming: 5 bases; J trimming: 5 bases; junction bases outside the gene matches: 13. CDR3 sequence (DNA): TGTGCCAGCAGCCCGCAACGAGCGGGAGTCGGGGAGACCCAGTACTTC. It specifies CASSPQRAGVGETQYF. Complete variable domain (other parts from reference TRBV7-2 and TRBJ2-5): GAGVSQSPSNKVTEKGKDVELRCDPISGHTALYWYRQSLGQGLEFLIYFQGNSAPDKSGLPSDRFSAERTGGSVSTLTIQRTQQEDSAVYLCASSPQRAGVGETQYFGPGTRLLVL.

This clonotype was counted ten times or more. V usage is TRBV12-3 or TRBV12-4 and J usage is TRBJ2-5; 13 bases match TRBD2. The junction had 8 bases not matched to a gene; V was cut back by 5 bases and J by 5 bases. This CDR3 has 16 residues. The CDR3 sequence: CASSPTGTSGDETQYF. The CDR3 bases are TGTGCCAGCAGTCCGACCGGGACTAGCGGGGATGAGACCCAGTACTTC.

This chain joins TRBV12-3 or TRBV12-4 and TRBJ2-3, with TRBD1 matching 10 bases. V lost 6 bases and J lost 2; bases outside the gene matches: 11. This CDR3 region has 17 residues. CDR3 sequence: CASSGGGDRGPTDTQYF. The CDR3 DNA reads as TGTGCCAGCAGCGGGGGGGGAGACAGGGGGCCCACAGATACGCAGTATTTT.

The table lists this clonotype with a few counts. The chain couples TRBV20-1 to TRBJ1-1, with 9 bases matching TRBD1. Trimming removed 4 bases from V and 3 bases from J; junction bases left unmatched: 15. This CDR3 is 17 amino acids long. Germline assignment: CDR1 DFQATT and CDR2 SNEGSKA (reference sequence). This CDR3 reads CSAIPGTGRGLDTEAFF. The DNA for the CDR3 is TGCAGTGCTATTCCCGGGACAGGGAGAGGGTTGGACACTGAAGCTTTCTTT.

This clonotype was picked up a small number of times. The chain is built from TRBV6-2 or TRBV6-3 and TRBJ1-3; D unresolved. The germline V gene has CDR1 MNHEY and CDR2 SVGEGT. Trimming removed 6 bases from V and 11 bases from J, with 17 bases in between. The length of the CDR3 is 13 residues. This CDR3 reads CASSRTRKDAIYF. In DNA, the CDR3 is TGTGCCAGCAGCCGAACTCGAAAGGACGCCATATATTTT.

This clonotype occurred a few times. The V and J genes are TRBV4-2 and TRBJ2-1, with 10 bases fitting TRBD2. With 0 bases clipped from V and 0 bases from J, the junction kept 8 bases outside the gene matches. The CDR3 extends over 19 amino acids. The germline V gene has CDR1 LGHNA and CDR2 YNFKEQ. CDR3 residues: CASSQDLLAGLYSYNEQFF. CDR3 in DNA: TGTGCCAGCAGCCAAGATTTACTAGCGGGACTCTACTCCTACAATGAGCAGTTCTTC.